These 14 T cell receptor beta chains came from one sample sequenced in a study of blood T cell repertoires in COVID-19. The assay was immunoSEQ multiplex PCR, and TCRdb's table has in-frame clones only and misses some. Counted here are approximately 240,000 clones, around nine tenths occurring once; the ten biggest clones make up approximately 1.9%. Input material: PBMCs or T cells enriched from blood (not recorded which). These TCRs come from a woman aged 18 to 35 who had recovered from COVID-19.

The CDR3 region has the DNA TGTGCCAGCAGTTACTTATTACAGGGTGGTGAAGCTTTCTTT. Translated, it gives CASSYLLQGGEAFF. This chain joins TRBV6-5 and TRBJ1-1, with a weak D call TRBD1 (6 bases). CDR3 length: 14 residues. Germline V CDR1 and CDR2: MNHEY, SVGAGI. With 1 base removed from V and 7 bases from J, the gap between germline ends came to 13 bases.

This clone appeared once. V gene TRBV6-5 combines with J gene TRBJ1-4; D is perhaps TRBD1 (6 bases). CDR3 size: 15 residues. V was pared by 0 bases and J by 9 bases, with 14 bases between. CDR1 and CDR2 (germline): MNHEY, SVGAGI. CDR3 sequence (DNA): TGTGCCAGCAGTTACTCCGGGGGGGCGGAAAAAAAACTGTTTTTT. It specifies CASSYSGGAEKKLFF.

The V call is TRBV28, the J call TRBJ2-1; 13 nucleotides line up with TRBD2. There are 16 residues in the CDR3. Germline V gene sequence: CDR1 MDHEN, CDR2 SYDVKM. With 5 bases clipped from V and 5 bases from J, the junction kept 6 bases outside the gene matches. The CDR3 nucleotides are TGTGCCAGCAGTCTACTAGGACTAGCGGGAGACAATGAGCAGTTCTTC. It yields the protein CASSLLGLAGDNEQFF.

This rearrangement joins TRBV6-5 to TRBJ1-3; TRBD1 agrees at 9 bases. V shed 8 bases and J 0 bases; nucleotides not matched to a gene: 5. The CDR3 is made up of 15 amino acids. Germline CDR1 MNHEY, CDR2 SVGAGI. The CDR3 reads CASRDRVSSGNTIYF. CDR3 bases: TGTGCCAGCCGGGACAGGGTATCCTCTGGAAACACCATATATTTT.

The rearrangement links TRBV28 to TRBJ1-2, with TRBD1 as a possible D gene (5 bases). CDR3 length: 13 residues. Germline CDR1 reads MDHEN; CDR2 reads SYDVKM. V gave up 7 bases and J gave up 4 bases, with 13 bases separating them. The CDR3 sequence: CASTPITGYGYTF. CDR3 coding DNA: TGTGCCAGCACCCCCATCACAGGCTATGGCTACACCTTC.

The chain links TRBV2 to TRBJ2-1, with 9 bases lining up with TRBD2. The junction had 16 bases not matched to a gene; V was cut back by 3 bases and J by 1 base. The CDR3 extends over 20 amino acids. CDR1 and CDR2 (germline): SNHLY, FYNNEI. CDR3 sequence reads: CASSEGLGSGSQGSYNEQFF. The CDR3 region has the DNA TGTGCCAGCAGTGAGGGGTTGGGTAGCGGGAGTCAAGGTTCCTACAATGAGCAGTTCTTC. The full variable domain, with the rest looked up from reference TRBV2 and TRBJ2-1, is EPEVTQTPSHQVTQMGQEVILRCVPISNHLYFYWYRQILGQKVEFLVSFYNNEISEKSEIFDDQFSVERPDGSNFTLKIRSTKLEDSAMYFCASSEGLGSGSQGSYNEQFFGPGTRLTVL.

The chain carries TRBV4-1 and TRBJ2-7, with a possible D match to TRBD1 (5 bases). Germline assignment: CDR1 MGHRA and CDR2 YSYEKL. Trimming stripped 0 bases from V and 3 bases from J, with 12 bases between. The CDR3 is made up of 15 amino acids. The CDR3 coding sequence is TGCGCCAGCAGCCAAGATTGGTCAGGGAACTACGAGCAGTACTTC. This translates into CASSQDWSGNYEQYF.

This sequence joins TRBV11-2 and TRBJ1-3; 9 bases map to TRBD1. Germline V gene sequence: CDR1 SGHAT, CDR2 FQNNGV. The CDR3 extends over 17 amino acids. Unmatched junction bases numbered 12, after V lost 4 bases and J lost 5 bases. The DNA of the CDR3 is TGTGCCAGCAGCTCCAATAAACCGGGACAGGGCCGAAACACCATATATTTT. This gives the protein CASSSNKPGQGRNTIYF. The whole variable domain, remainder taken from reference TRBV11-2 and TRBJ1-3, is EAGVAQSPRYKIIEKRQSVAFWCNPISGHATLYWYQQILGQGPKLLIQFQNNGVVDDSQLPKDRFSAERLKGVDSTLKIQPAKLEDSAVYLCASSSNKPGQGRNTIYFGEGSWLTVV.

This chain links TRBV6-2 or TRBV6-3 with TRBJ2-3; unclear D gene. The CDR3 loop spans 13 amino acids. Germline lookup yields CDR1 MNHEY and CDR2 SVGEGT. The V gene lost 4 bases and the J gene lost 2 bases, with 7 bases spanning the gap. CDR3 nucleotides: TGTGCCAGCAGTTCCGCGGTCACAGATACGCAGTATTTT. Residues: CASSSAVTDTQYF.

The chain links TRBV10-3 to TRBJ1-2; weak D call: TRBD1 (6 bases). This CDR3 comprises 13 residues. Per the germline V gene, CDR1 is ENHRY and CDR2 is SYGVKD. V lost 6 bases and J 3 bases, leaving 11 bases between the germline ends. In DNA, the CDR3 is TGTGCCATCAGCACAGGGCTCGACTATGGCTACACCTTC. Translation gives CAISTGLDYGYTF.

The genes are TRBV30 and TRBJ1-5; D is uncertain. This CDR3 comprises 13 residues. CDR1 is GTSNPN and CDR2 is SVGIG in the germline V gene (reference sequence). V was pared by 3 bases and J by 6 bases, with 12 bases between. This CDR3 reads CAWREDVRQPQHF. DNA of the CDR3: TGTGCCTGGAGGGAGGACGTCCGTCAGCCCCAGCATTTT.

This chain uses TRBV2 with TRBJ1-2; no definite D call. The CDR3 sequence is 16 residues long. The V and J ends lost 2 bases and 6 bases respectively, with 19 bases between them. Germline assignment: CDR1 SNHLY and CDR2 FYNNEI. The chain's CDR3 is CASSEFVEAPADGYTF. As DNA, the CDR3 is TGTGCCAGCAGTGAATTTGTAGAGGCTCCCGCGGATGGCTACACCTTC.

The J gene is TRBJ2-7, the V gene TRBV7-8; D is possibly TRBD2 (6 bases). Germline V gene lookup returns CDR1 SGHVS and CDR2 FQNEAQ. Deletions cut 5 bases from V and 0 bases from J, with 11 bases between. The CDR3 length is 14 residues. The DNA for the CDR3 is TGTGCCAGCAGCCCGTCTAGCGACTCCTACGAGCAGTACTTC. This translates into CASSPSSDSYEQYF. Combining the CDR3 with reference TRBV7-8 and TRBJ2-7 gives the whole variable domain GAGVSQSPRYKVAKRGQDVALRCDPISGHVSLFWYQQALGQGPEFLTYFQNEAQLDKSGLPSDRFFAERPEGSVSTLKIQRTQQEDSAVYLCASSPSSDSYEQYFGPGTRLTVT.

The chain is built from TRBV25-1 and TRBJ1-1; tentatively, D is TRBD1 (5 bases). The germline gives CDR1 MGHDK, CDR2 SYGVNS. The CDR3 contains 11 residues. The V gene lost 8 bases and the J gene lost 5 bases, with 9 bases spanning the gap. CDR3 nucleotide sequence: TGTGCCAGCGGACATGGGACTGAAGCTTTCTTT. Translated: CASGHGTEAFF.